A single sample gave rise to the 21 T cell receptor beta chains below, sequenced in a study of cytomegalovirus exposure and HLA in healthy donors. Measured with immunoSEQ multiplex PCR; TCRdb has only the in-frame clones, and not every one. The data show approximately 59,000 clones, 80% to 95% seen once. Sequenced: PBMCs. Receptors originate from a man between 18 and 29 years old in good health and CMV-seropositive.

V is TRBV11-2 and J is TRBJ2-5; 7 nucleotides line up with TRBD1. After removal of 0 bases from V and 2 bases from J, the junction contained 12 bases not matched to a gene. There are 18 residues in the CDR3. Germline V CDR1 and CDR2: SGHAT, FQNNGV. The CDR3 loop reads CASSLDPKGQSQQETQYF. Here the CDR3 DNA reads TGTGCCAGCAGCTTAGACCCCAAGGGACAGAGCCAGCAAGAGACCCAGTACTTC.

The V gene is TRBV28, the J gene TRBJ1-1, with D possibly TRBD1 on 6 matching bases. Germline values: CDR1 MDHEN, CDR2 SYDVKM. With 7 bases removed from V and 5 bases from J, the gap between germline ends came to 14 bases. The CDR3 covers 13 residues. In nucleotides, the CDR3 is TGTGCCAGCAAAGGGGGAGAAGTAACTGAAGCTTTCTTT. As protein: CASKGGEVTEAFF. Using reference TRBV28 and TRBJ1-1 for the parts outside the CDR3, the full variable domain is DVKVTQSSRYLVKRTGEKVFLECVQDMDHENMFWYRQDPGLGLRLIYFSYDVKMKEKGDIPEGYSVSREKKERFSLILESASTNQTSMYLCASKGGEVTEAFFGQGTRLTVV.

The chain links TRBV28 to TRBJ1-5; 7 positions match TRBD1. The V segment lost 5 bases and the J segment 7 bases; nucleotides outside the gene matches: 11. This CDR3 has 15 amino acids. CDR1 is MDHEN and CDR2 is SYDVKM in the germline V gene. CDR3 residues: CASSTPTGRGQPQHF. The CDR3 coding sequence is TGTGCCAGCAGTACCCCGACAGGGCGTGGGCAGCCCCAGCATTTT. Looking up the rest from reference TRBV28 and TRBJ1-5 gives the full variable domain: DVKVTQSSRYLVKRTGEKVFLECVQDMDHENMFWYRQDPGLGLRLIYFSYDVKMKEKGDIPEGYSVSREKKERFSLILESASTNQTSMYLCASSTPTGRGQPQHFGDGTRLSIL.

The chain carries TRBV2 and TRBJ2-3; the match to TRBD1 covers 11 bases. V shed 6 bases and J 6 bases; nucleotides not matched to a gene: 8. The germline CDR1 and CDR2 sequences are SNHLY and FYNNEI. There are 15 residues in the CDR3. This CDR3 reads CASRAGTGGWDTQYF. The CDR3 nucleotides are TGTGCCAGCAGGGCCGGGACAGGGGGTTGGGATACGCAGTATTTT. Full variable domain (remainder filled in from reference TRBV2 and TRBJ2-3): EPEVTQTPSHQVTQMGQEVILRCVPISNHLYFYWYRQILGQKVEFLVSFYNNEISEKSEIFDDQFSVERPDGSNFTLKIRSTKLEDSAMYFCASRAGTGGWDTQYFGPGTRLTVL.

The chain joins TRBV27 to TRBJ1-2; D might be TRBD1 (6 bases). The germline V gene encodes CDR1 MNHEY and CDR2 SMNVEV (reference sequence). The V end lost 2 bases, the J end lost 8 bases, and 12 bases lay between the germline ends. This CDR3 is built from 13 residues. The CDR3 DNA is TGTGCCAGCAGTTTAGGGCAGGGGATAGGCTACACCTTC. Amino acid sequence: CASSLGQGIGYTF.

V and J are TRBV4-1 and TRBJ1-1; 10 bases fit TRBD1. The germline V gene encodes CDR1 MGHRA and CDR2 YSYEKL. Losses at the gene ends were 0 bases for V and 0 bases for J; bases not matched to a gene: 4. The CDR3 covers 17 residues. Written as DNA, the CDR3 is TGCGCCAGCAGCCAAGAAGAGACAGGGGGCTTGAACACTGAAGCTTTCTTT. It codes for CASSQEETGGLNTEAFF.

Here the CDR3 reads CASSSGGIYEQYF. As DNA, the CDR3 is TGTGCCAGCAGCTCCGGCGGGATCTACGAGCAGTACTTC. The chain is built from TRBV7-9 and TRBJ2-7; maybe TRBD2 (6 bases). Trimming pared 4 bases from V and 3 bases from J, leaving 10 bases between. Germline V gene sequence: CDR1 SEHNR, CDR2 FQNEAQ (reference sequence). CDR3 length: 13 residues.

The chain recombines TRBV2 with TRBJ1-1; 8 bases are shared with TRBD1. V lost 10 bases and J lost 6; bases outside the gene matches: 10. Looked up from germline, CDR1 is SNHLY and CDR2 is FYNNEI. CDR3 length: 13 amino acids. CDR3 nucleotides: TGTGCCACTGGTTATGACAGGGGTCCTGAAGCTTTCTTT. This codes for CATGYDRGPEAFF.

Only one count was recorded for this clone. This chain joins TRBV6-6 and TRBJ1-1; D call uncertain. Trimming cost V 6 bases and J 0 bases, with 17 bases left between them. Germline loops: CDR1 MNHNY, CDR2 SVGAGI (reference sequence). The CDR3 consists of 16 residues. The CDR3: CASSPSGRGMNTEAFF. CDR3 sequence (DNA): TGTGCCAGCAGCCCCTCGGGCCGGGGAATGAACACTGAAGCTTTCTTT.

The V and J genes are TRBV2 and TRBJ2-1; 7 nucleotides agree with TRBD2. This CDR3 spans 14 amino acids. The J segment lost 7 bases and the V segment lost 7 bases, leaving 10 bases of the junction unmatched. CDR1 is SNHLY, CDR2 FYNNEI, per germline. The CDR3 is CASNDYSGGNEQFF. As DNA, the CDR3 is TGTGCCAGCAATGACTATTCCGGGGGGAATGAGCAGTTCTTC. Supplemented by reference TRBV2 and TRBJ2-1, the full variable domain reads EPEVTQTPSHQVTQMGQEVILRCVPISNHLYFYWYRQILGQKVEFLVSFYNNEISEKSEIFDDQFSVERPDGSNFTLKIRSTKLEDSAMYFCASNDYSGGNEQFFGPGTRLTVL.

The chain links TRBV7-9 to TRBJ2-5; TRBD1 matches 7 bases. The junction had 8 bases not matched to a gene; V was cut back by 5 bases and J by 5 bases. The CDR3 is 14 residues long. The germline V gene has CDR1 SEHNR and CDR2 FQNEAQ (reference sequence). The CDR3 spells CASSDNRGWETQYF. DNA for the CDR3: TGTGCCAGCAGCGATAACAGGGGTTGGGAGACCCAGTACTTC.

CDR3 sequence reads: CASSSDRGTGELFF. DNA of the CDR3: TGTGCCAGCAGCTCAGACAGGGGGACCGGGGAGCTGTTTTTT. The chain links TRBV7-3 to TRBJ2-2, with TRBD1 matching 9 bases. The germline CDR1 and CDR2 sequences are SGHTA and FQGTGA. The V segment lost 4 bases and the J segment 5 bases; nucleotides outside the gene matches: 2. The CDR3 loop spans 14 amino acids. The whole variable domain, filled in from reference TRBV7-3 and TRBJ2-2, reads GAGVSQTPSNKVTEKGKYVELRCDPISGHTALYWYRQSLGQGPEFLIYFQGTGAADDSGLPNDRFFAVRPEGSVSTLKIQRTERGDSAVYLCASSSDRGTGELFFGEGSRLTVL.

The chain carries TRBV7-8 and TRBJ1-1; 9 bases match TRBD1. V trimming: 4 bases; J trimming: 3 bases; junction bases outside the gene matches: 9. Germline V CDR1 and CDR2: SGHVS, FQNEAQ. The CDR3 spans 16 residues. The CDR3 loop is CASSSYDRGWDTEAFF. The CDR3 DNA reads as TGTGCCAGCAGCTCCTACGACAGGGGGTGGGACACTGAAGCTTTCTTT.

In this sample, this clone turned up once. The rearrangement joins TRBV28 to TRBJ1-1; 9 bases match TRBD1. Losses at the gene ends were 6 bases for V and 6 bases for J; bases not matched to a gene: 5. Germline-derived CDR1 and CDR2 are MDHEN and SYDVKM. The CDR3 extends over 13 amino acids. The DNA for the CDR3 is TGTGCCAGCAGGACAGGGGGTATAGCTGAAGCTTTCTTT. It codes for CASRTGGIAEAFF.

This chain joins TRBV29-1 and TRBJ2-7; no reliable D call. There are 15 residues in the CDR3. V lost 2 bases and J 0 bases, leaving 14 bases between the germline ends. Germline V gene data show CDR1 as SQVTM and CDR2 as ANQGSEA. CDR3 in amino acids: CSVESANTASYEQYF. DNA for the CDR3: TGCAGCGTTGAAAGTGCCAACACCGCCTCCTACGAGCAGTACTTC.

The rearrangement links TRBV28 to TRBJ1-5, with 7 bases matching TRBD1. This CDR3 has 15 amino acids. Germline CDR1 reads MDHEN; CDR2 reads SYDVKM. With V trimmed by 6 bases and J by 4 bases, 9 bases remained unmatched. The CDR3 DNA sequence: TGTGCCAGCAGCCCCGCCGGACAGGAGAATCAGCCCCAGCATTTT. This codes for CASSPAGQENQPQHF.

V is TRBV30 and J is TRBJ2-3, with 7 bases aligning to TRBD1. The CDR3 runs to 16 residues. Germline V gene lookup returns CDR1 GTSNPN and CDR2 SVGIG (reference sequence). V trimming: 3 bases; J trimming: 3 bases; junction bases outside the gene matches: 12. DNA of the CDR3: TGTGCCTGGAGCCCTGACCGAGGGGGCTTTACAGATACGCAGTATTTT. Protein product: CAWSPDRGGFTDTQYF.

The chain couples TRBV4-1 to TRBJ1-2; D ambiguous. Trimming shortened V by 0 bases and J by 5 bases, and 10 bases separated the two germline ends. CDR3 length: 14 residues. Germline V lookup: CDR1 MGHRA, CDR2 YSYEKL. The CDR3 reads CASSQELGNYGYTF. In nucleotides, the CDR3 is TGCGCCAGCAGCCAAGAACTAGGGAATTATGGCTACACCTTC.

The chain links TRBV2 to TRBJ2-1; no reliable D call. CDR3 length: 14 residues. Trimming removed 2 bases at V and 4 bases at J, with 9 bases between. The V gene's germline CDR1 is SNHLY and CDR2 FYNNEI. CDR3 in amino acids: CASSETPIYNEQFF. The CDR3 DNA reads TGTGCCAGCAGTGAAACCCCTATTTACAATGAGCAGTTCTTC.

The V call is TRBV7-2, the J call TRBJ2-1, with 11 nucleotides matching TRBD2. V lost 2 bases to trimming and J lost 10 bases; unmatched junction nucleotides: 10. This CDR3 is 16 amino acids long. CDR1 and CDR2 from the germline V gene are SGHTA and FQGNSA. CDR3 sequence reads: CASSLNPTSGSNEQFF. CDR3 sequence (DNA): TGTGCCAGCAGCTTAAACCCAACTAGCGGGAGTAACGAGCAGTTCTTC.

The CDR3 region has the DNA TGTGCCAGCAGCTTACAACAATACTCCTACGAGCAGTACTTC. Translation gives CASSLQQYSYEQYF. The chain combines TRBV11-2 with TRBJ2-7; no reliable D call. V dropped 2 bases and J dropped 0 bases, with 8 bases sitting between them. Germline CDR1 reads SGHAT; CDR2 reads FQNNGV. This CDR3 contains 14 residues.